The clone carrying this T cell receptor (beta chain) was detected many times. Its antigen is not identified. The source of the sample is a study of T cells in Graves' hyperthyroidism and ophthalmopathy. The study, taken as a whole, reports: From stable hyperthyroidism, ophthalmopathy was separated by a 13 V-J model.

It was RNA transcripts that yielded the amplified TCR beta CDR3 regions. With the HTBI primer set, the TCR CDR3 went through a first round of RT-PCR. Via MiXCR, TCRdb re-called the multiplex PCR reads, giving one row per CDR3 protein. The profile covers over 400,000 distinct CDR3 sequences, with about 22% appearing a single time and around 54% taken by the ten largest. The CDR3 is made up of 14 amino acids. Germline CDR1 and CDR2: DFQATT and SNEGSKA (reference sequence). Trimming cost V 2 bases and J 0 bases, with 8 bases left between them. This receptor was taken from a woman between 70 and 85 years old with Graves' ophthalmopathy. This sequence joins TRBV20-1 and TRBJ1-5; D gene unclear. Input material: blood. CDR3 sequence: CSARRGNSNQPQHF. The CDR3 nucleotides read TGCAGTGCTAGAAGAGGAAATAGCAATCAGCCCCAGCATTTT.